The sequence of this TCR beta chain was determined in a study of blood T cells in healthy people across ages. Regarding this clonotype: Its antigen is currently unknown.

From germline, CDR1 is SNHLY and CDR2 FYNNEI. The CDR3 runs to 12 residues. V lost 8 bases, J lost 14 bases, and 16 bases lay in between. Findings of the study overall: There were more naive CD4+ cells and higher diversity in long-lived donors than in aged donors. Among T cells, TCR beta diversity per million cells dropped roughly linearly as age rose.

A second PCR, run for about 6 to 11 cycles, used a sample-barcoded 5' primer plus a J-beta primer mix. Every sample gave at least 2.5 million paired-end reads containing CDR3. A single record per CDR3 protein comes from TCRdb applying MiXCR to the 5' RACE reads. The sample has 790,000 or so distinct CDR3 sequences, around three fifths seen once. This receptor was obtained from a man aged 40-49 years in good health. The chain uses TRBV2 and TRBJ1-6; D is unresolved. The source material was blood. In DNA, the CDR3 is TGTGCCAGCGCCGATCCCCTAGCAACCCTCCACTTT. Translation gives CASADPLATLHF.